This TCR beta chain was obtained from a study of radiation and T cells in renal cell carcinoma. Study-wide results and limits: In blood, top tumor clones expanded by 2 weeks, shrinking by 4.

This clone was detected a few times. Its antigen is not known. The method was immunoSEQ multiplex PCR; TCRdb's version includes in-frame clones alone and lacks a portion of them. Here the sample spans about 130,000 clones, around 80% being singletons. This CDR3 is 15 amino acids long. Germline values: CDR1 SGHAT, CDR2 FQNNGV. V was clipped by 4 bases and J by 0 bases, with 10 bases between them. Stated time point: baseline pretreatment blood. Treatment defined: 15 Gy SBRT to primary tumor, nephrectomy 4 weeks later. This specimen consisted of blood, obtained from a patient whose treatment included radiotherapy and nephrectomy. V gene TRBV11-2 combines with J gene TRBJ2-1; TRBD1 might be the D (5 bases). The clonotype comes from a woman aged 60 to 75 with renal cell carcinoma. The CDR3 DNA follows: TGTGCCAGCAGCTACAGGTTTAGCTCCTACAATGAGCAGTTCTTC. It is translated as CASSYRFSSYNEQFF.